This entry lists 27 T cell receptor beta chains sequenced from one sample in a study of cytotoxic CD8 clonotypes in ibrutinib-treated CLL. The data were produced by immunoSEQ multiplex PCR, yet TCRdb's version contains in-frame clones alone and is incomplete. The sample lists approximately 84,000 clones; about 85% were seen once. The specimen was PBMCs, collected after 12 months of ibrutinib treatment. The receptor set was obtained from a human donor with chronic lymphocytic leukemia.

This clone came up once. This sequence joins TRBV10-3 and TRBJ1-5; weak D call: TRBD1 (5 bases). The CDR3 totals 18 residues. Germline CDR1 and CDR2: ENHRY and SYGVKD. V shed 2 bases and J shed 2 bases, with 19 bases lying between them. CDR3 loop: CAISEGTTGKGGNQPQHF. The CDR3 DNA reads TGTGCCATCAGTGAGGGGACCACAGGCAAGGGTGGCAATCAGCCCCAGCATTTT.

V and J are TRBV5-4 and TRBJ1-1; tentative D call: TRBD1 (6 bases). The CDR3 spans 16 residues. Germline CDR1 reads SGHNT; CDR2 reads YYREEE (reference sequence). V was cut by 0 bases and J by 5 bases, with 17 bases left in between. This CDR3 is CASSLGAGLRGTEAFF. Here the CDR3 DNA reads TGTGCCAGCAGCTTGGGGGCAGGGCTCAGGGGAACTGAAGCTTTCTTT.

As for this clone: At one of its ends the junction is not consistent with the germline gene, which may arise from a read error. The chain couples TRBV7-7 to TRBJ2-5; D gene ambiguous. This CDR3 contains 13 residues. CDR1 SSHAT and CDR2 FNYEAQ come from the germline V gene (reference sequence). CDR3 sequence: CASSLGVGETQYF. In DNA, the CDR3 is TGTGCTAGCAGCTTAGGCGTCGGGGAGACCCAGTACTTC. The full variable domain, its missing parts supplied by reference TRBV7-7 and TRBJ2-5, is GAGVSQSPRYKVTKRGQDVTLRCDPISSHATLYWYQQALGQGPEFLTYFNYEAQPDKSGLPSDRFSAERPEGSISTLTIQRTEQRDSAMYRCASSLGVGETQYFGPGTRLLVL.

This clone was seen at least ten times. CDR3: CASSLEDRGTYGYTF. Written as DNA, the CDR3 is TGTGCCAGCAGCTTAGAGGACAGGGGCACCTATGGCTACACCTTC. The V and J genes are TRBV7-9 and TRBJ1-2, with TRBD1 matching over 9 bases. J was trimmed by 4 bases and V by 1 base; bases with no gene match: 4. The CDR3 is made up of 15 amino acids. Germline V gene lookup returns CDR1 SEHNR and CDR2 FQNEAQ (reference sequence).

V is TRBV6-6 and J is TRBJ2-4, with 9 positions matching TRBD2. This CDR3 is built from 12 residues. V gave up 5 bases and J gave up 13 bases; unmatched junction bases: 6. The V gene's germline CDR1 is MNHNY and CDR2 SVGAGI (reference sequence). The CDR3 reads CASSRGGDHQYF. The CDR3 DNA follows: TGTGCCAGCAGTCGCGGGGGGGACCACCAGTACTTC.

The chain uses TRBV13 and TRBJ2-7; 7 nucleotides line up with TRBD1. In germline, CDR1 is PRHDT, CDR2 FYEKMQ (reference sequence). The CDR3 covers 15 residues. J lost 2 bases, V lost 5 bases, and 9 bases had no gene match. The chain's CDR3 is CASSITGDPPYEQYF. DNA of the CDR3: TGTGCCAGCAGCATCACAGGGGATCCTCCCTACGAGCAGTACTTC.

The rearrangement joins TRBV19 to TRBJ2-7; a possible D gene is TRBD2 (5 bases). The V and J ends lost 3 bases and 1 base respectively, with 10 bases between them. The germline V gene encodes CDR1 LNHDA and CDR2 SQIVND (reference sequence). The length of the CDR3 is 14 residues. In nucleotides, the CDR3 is TGTGCCAGTAGTATCCGGGCGGGTTCCTACGAGCAGTACTTC. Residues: CASSIRAGSYEQYF.

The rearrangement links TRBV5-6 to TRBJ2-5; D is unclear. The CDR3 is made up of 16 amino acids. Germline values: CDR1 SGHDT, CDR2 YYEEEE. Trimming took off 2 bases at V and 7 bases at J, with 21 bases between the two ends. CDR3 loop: CASSFGLGPSRVTQYF. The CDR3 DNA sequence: TGTGCCAGCAGCTTCGGGTTAGGACCCTCAAGAGTGACCCAGTACTTC.

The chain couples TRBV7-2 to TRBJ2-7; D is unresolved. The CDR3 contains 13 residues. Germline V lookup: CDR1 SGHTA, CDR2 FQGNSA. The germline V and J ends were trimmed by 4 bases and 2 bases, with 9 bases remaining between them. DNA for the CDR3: TGTGCCAGCAGCTGGGGTAGCCCCTACGAGCAGTACTTC. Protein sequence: CASSWGSPYEQYF. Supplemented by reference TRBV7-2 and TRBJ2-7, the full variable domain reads GAGVSQSPSNKVTEKGKDVELRCDPISGHTALYWYRQSLGQGLEFLIYFQGNSAPDKSGLPSDRFSAERTGGSVSTLTIQRTQQEDSAVYLCASSWGSPYEQYFGPGTRLTVT.

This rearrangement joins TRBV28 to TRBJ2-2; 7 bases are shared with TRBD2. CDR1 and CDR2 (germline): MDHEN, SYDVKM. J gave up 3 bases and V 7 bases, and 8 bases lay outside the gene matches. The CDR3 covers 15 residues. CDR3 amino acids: CASNTGGPDTGELFF. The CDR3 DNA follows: TGTGCCAGCAATACGGGGGGTCCTGACACCGGGGAGCTGTTTTTT.

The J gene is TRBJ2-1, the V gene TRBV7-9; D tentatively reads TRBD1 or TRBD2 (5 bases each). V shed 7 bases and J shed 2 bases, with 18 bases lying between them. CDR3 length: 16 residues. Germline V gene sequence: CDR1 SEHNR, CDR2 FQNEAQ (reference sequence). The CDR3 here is CASTKAGSGPYNEQFF. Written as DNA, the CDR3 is TGTGCCAGCACCAAGGCAGGGAGCGGTCCCTACAATGAGCAGTTCTTC.

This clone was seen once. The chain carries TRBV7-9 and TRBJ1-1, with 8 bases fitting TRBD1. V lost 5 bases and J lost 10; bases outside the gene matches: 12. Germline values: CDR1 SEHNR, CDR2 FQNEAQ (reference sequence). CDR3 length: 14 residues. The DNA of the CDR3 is TGTGCCAGCAGCCCCCAGGGGGCTCGGTCGGGAGCTTTCTTT. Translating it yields CASSPQGARSGAFF.

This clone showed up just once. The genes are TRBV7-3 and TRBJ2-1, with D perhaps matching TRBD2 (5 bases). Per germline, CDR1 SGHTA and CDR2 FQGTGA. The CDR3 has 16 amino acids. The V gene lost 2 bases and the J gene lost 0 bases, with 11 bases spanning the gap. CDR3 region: CASSLEGRGSYNEQFF. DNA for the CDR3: TGTGCCAGCAGCTTAGAGGGTCGGGGCTCCTACAATGAGCAGTTCTTC.

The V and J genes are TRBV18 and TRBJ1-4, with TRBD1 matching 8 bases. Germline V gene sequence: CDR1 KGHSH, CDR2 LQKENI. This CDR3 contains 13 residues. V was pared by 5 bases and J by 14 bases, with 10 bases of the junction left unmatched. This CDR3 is CASSAAKTGDLFF. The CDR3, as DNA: TGTGCCAGCTCAGCCGCAAAGACAGGGGACCTGTTTTTT.

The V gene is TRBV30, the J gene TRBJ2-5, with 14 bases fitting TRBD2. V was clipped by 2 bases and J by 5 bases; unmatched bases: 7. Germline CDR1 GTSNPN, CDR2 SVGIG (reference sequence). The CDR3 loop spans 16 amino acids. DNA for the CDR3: TGTGCCTGGAGTCCCACCCGGACTAGCGGGGGGGAGACCCAGTACTTC. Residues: CAWSPTRTSGGETQYF.

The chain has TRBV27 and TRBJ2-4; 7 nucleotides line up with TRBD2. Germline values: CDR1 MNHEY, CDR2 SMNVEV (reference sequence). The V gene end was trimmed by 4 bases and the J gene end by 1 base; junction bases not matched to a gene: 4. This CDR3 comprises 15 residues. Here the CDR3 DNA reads TGTGCCAGCAGTTCAACCGGGGGGGCCAAAAACATTCAGTACTTC. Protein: CASSSTGGAKNIQYF.

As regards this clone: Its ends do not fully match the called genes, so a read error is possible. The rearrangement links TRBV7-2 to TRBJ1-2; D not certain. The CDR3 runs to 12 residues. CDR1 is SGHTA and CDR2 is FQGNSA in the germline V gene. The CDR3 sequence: CASSPPGPLPDF. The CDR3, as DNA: TGTGCCAGCAGCCCCCCGGGCCCGCTCCCGGACTTC. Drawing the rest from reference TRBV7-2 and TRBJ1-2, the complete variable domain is GAGVSQSPSNKVTEKGKDVELRCDPISGHTALYWYRQSLGQGLEFLIYFQGNSAPDKSGLPSDRFSAERTGGSVSTLTIQRTQQEDSAVYLCASSPPGPLPDFGSGTRLTVV.

The CDR3: CASSQAGRAAGELFF. The CDR3 nucleotides are TGCGCCAGCAGCCAAGCCGGGAGGGCCGCCGGGGAGCTGTTTTTT. The chain is built from TRBV4-3 and TRBJ2-2, with 8 positions matching TRBD2. The J segment lost 6 bases and the V segment lost 1 base, leaving 4 bases of the junction unmatched. The CDR3 spans 15 residues. Germline V CDR1 and CDR2: LGHNA, YSLEER.

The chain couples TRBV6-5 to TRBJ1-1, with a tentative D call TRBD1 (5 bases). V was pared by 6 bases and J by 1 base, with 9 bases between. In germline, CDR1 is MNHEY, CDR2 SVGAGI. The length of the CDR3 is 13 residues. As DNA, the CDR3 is TGTGCCAGCAGCCACGGACAGAACACTGAAGCTTTCTTT. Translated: CASSHGQNTEAFF.

In DNA, the CDR3 is TGTGCCAGCAGTTCCGACAGGGCCCTAGGGGGTGAAGCTTTCTTT. As protein: CASSSDRALGGEAFF. This chain uses TRBV27 with TRBJ1-1, with 7 bases matching TRBD1. Per germline, CDR1 MNHEY and CDR2 SMNVEV (reference sequence). This CDR3 spans 15 amino acids. V was pared by 4 bases and J by 7 bases, with 12 bases of the junction left unmatched.

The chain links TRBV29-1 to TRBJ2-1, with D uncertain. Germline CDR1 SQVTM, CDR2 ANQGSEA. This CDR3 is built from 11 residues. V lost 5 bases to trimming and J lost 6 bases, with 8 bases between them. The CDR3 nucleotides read TGCAGCGTTCGTGACACCAATGAGCAGTTCTTC. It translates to CSVRDTNEQFF.

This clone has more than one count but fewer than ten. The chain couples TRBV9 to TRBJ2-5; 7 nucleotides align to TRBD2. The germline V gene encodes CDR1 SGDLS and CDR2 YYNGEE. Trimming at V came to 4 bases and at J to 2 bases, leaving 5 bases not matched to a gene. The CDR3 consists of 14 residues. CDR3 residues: CASSPQAGQETQYF. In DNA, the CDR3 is TGTGCCAGCAGCCCGCAAGCGGGGCAAGAGACCCAGTACTTC.

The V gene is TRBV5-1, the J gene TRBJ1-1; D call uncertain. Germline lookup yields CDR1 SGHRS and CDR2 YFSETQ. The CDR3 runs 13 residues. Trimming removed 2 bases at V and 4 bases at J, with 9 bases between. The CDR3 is CASSLMSATEAFF. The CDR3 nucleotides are TGCGCCAGCAGCTTAATGTCGGCCACTGAAGCTTTCTTT.

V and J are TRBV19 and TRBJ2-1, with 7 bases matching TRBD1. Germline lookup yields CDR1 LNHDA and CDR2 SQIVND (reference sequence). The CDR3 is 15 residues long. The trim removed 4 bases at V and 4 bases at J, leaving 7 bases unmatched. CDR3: CASSTRDRIYNEQFF. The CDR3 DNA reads TGTGCCAGTAGTACCCGGGACAGAATTTACAATGAGCAGTTCTTC.

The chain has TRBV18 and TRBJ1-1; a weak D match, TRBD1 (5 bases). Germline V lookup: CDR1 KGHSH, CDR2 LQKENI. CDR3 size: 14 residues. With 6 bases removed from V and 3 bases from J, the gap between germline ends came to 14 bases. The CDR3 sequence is CASSPWGTHTEAFF. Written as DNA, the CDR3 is TGTGCCAGCTCCCCCTGGGGGACCCACACTGAAGCTTTCTTT.

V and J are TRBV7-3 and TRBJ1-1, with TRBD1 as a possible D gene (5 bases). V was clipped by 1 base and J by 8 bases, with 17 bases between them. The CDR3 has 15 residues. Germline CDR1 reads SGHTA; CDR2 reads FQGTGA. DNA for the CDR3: TGTGCCAGCAGCTTAAGTGGGGCCCCGGGCGGGGAAGCTTTCTTT. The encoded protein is CASSLSGAPGGEAFF.

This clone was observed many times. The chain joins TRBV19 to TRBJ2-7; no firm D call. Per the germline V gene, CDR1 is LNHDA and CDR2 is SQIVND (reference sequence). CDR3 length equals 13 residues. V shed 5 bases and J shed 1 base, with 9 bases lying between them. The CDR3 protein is CASSVARSYEQYF. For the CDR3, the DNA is TGTGCCAGTAGTGTGGCCAGATCCTACGAGCAGTACTTC.